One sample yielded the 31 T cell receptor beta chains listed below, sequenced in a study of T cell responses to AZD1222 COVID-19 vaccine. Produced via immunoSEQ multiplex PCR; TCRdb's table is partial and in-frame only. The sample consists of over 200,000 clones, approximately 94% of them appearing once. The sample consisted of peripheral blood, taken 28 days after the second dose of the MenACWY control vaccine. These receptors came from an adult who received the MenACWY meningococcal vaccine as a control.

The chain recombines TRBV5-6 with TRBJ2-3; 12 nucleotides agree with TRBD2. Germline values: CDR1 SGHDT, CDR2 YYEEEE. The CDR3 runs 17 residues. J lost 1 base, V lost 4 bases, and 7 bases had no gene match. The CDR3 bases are TGTGCCAGCAGCGTCCGACTAGCGGGAGCTGGCACAGATACGCAGTATTTT. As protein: CASSVRLAGAGTDTQYF.

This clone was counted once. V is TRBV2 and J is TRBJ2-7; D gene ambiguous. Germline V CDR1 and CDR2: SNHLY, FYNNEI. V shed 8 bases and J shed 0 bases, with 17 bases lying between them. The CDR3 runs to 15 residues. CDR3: CASSVGRPSSYEQYF. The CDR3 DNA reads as TGTGCCAGCTCGGTAGGCAGGCCTTCCTCCTACGAGCAGTACTTC.

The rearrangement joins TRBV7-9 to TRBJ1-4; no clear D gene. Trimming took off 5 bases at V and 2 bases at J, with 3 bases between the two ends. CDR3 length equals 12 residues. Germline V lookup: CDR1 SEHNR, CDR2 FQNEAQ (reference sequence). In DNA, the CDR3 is TGTGCCAGCAGCCGTACTAATGAAAAACTGTTTTTT. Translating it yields CASSRTNEKLFF.

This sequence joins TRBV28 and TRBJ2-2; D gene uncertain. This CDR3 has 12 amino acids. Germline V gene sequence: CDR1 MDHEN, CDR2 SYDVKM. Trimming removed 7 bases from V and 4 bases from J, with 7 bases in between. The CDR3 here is CASMWGTGELFF. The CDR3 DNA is TGTGCCAGCATGTGGGGCACCGGGGAGCTGTTTTTT.

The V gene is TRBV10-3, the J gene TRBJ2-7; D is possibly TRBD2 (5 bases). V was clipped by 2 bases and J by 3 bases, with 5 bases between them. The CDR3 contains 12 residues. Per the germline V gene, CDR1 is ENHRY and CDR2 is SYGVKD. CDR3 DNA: TGTGCCATCAGTGAGGAGGGCTACGAGCAGTACTTC. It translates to CAISEEGYEQYF.

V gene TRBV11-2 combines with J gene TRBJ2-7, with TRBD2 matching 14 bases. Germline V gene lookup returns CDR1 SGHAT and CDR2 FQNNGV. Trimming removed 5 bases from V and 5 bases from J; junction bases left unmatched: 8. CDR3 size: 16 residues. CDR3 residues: CASSPEGLAGAHEQYF. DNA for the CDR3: TGTGCCAGCAGCCCGGAGGGACTAGCGGGAGCCCACGAGCAGTACTTC.

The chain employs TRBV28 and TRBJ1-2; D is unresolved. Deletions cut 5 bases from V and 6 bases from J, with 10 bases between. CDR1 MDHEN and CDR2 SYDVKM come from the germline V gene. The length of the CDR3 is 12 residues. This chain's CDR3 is CASSLELDGYTF. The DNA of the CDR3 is TGTGCCAGCAGTCTAGAGTTAGATGGCTACACCTTC.

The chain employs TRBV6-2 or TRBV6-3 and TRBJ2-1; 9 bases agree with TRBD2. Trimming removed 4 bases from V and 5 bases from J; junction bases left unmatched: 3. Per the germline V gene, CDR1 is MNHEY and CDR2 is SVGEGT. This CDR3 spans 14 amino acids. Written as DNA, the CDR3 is TGTGCCAGCAGTTCTAGCGGGGACCACAATGAGCAGTTCTTC. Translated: CASSSSGDHNEQFF.

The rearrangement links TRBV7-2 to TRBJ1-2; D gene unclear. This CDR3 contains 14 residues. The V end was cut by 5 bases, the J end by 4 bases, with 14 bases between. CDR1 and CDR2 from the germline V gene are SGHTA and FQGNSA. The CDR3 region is CASSPYEPGYGYTF. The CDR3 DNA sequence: TGTGCCAGCAGCCCGTACGAGCCTGGCTATGGCTACACCTTC.

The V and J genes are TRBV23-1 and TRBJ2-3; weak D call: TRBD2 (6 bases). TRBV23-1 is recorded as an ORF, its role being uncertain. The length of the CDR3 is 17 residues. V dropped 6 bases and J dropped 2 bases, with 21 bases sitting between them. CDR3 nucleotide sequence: TGCGCCAGCAGATCACGGCCCGGCGGGGACTTCACAGATACGCAGTATTTT. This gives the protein CASRSRPGGDFTDTQYF.

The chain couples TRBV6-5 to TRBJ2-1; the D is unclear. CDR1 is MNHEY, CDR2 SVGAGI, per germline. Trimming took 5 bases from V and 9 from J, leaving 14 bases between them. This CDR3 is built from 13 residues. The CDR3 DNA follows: TGTGCCAGCAGTCCCTTCGGTAGCTCTGAGCAGTTCTTC. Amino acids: CASSPFGSSEQFF.

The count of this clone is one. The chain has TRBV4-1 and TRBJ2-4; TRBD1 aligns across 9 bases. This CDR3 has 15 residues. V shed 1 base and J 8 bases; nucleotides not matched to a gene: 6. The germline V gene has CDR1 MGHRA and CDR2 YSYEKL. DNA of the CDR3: TGCGCCAGCAGCCAAGGGGACAGGGTGATGGACATTCAGTACTTC. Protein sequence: CASSQGDRVMDIQYF.

DNA of the CDR3: TGTGCCAGCAGGTCAATCGAAGACAGGGGCTTGAACACTGAAGCTTTCTTT. This sequence encodes CASRSIEDRGLNTEAFF. The chain carries TRBV28 and TRBJ1-1, with TRBD1 matching over 8 bases. Germline CDR1 MDHEN, CDR2 SYDVKM. The CDR3 sequence is 17 residues long. Trimming cost V 6 bases and J 0 bases; bases outside gene matches: 12.

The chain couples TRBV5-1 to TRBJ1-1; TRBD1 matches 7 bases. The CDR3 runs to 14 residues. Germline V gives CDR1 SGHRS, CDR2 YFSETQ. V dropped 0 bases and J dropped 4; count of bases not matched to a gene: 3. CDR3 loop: CASSLGDRATEAFF. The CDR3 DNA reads TGCGCCAGCAGCTTGGGAGACAGGGCCACTGAAGCTTTCTTT.

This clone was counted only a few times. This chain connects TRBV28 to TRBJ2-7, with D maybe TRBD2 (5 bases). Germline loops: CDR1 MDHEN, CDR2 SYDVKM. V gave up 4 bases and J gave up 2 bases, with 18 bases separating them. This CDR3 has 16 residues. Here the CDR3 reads CASSYLLTIGAYEQYF. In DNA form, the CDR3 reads TGTGCCAGCAGTTACCTGTTAACGATCGGGGCCTACGAGCAGTACTTC.

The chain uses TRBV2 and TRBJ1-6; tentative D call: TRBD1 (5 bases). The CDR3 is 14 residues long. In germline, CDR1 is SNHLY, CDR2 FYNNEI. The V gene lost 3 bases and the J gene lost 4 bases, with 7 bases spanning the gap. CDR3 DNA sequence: TGTGCCAGCAGTGACAGGGTTTATAATTCACCCCTCCACTTT. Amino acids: CASSDRVYNSPLHF.

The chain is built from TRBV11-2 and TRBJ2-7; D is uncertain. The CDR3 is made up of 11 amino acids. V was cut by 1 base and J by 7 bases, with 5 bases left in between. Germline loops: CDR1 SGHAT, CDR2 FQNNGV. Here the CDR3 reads CASSLGPEQYF. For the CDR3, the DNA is TGTGCCAGCAGCTTAGGACCAGAGCAGTACTTC. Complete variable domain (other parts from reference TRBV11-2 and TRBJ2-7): EAGVAQSPRYKIIEKRQSVAFWCNPISGHATLYWYQQILGQGPKLLIQFQNNGVVDDSQLPKDRFSAERLKGVDSTLKIQPAKLEDSAVYLCASSLGPEQYFGPGTRLTVT.

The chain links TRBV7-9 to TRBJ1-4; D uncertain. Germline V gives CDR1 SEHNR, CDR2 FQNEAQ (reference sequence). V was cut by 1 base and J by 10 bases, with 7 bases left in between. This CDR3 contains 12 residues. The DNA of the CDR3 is TGTGCCAGCAGCTTAGAAGGTGTAAAACTGTTTTTT. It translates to CASSLEGVKLFF.

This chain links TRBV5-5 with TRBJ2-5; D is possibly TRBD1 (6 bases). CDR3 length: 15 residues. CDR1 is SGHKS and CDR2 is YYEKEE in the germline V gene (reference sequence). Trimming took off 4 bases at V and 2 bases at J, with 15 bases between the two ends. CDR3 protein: CASSPAWGPQETQYF. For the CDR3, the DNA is TGTGCCAGCAGCCCGGCGTGGGGGCCTCAAGAGACCCAGTACTTC.

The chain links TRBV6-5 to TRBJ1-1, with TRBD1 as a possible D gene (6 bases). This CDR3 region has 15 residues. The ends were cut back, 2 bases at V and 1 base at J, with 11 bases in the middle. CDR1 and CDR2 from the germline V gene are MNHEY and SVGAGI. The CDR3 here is CASSYGTSGNTEAFF. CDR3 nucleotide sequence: TGTGCCAGCAGTTACGGGACATCAGGGAACACTGAAGCTTTCTTT.

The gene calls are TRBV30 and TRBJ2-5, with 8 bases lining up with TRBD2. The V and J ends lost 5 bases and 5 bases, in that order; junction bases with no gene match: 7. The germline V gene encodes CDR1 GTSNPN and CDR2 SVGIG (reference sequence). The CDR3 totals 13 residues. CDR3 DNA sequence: TGTGCCTGGGAGGCGGGGGGTCGGGAGACCCAGTACTTC. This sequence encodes CAWEAGGRETQYF. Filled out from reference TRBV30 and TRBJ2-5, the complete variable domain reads SQTIHQWPATLVQPVGSPLSLECTVEGTSNPNLYWYRQAAGRGLQLLFYSVGIGQISSEVPQNLSASRPQDRQFILSSKKLLLSDSGFYLCAWEAGGRETQYFGPGTRLLVL.

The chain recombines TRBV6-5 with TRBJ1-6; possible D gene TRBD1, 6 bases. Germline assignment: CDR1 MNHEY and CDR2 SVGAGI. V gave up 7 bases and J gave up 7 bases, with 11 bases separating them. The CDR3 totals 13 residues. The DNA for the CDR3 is TGTGCCAGCACCATTAGGGGGAATTCACCCCTCCACTTT. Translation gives CASTIRGNSPLHF.

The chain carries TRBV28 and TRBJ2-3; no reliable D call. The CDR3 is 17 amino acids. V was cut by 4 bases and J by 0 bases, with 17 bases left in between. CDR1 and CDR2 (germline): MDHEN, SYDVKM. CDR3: CASSSVGRSISTDTQYF. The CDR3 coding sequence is TGTGCCAGCAGTTCCGTCGGCAGGAGCATTAGCACAGATACGCAGTATTTT.

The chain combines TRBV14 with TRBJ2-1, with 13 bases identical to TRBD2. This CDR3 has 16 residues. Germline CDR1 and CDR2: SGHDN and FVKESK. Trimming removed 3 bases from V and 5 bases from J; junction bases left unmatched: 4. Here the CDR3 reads CASSQRLAGGNNEQFF. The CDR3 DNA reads TGTGCCAGCAGCCAGCGACTAGCGGGGGGAAACAATGAGCAGTTCTTC.

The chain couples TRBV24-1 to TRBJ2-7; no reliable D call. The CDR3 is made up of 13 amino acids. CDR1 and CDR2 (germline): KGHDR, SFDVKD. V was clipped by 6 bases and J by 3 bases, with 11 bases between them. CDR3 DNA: TGTGCCACCAGTAAGGGCTGGGGCTACGAGCAGTACTTC. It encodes CATSKGWGYEQYF.

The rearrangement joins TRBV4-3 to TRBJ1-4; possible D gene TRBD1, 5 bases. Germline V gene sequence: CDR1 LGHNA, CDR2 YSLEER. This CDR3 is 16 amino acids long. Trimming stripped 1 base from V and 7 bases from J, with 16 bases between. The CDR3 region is CASSQGFMGQREKLFF. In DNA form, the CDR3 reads TGCGCCAGCAGCCAAGGGTTCATGGGGCAGCGTGAAAAACTGTTTTTT.

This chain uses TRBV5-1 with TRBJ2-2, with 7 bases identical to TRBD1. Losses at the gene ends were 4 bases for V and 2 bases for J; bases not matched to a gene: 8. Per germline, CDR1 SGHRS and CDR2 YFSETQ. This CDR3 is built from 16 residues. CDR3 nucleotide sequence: TGCGCCAGCAGCCCTCGACAGGGCTCTAACACCGGGGAGCTGTTTTTT. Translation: CASSPRQGSNTGELFF. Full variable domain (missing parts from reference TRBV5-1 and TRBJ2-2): KAGVTQTPRYLIKTRGQQVTLSCSPISGHRSVSWYQQTPGQGLQFLFEYFSETQRNKGNFPGRFSGRQFSNSRSEMNVSTLELGDSALYLCASSPRQGSNTGELFFGEGSRLTVL.

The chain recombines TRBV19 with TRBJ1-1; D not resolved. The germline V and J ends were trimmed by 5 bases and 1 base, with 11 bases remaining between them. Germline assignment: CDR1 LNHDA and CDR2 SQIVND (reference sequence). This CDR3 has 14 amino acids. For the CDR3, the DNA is TGTGCCAGTAGTTTCAGACGGAGGAACACTGAAGCTTTCTTT. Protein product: CASSFRRRNTEAFF.

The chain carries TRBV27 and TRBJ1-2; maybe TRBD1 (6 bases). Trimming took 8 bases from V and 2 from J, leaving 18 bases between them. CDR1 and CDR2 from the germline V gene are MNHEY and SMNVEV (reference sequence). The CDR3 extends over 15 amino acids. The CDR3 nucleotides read TGTGCCAGCGGATTTCGCTGGGACACCAACTATGGCTACACCTTC. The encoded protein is CASGFRWDTNYGYTF.

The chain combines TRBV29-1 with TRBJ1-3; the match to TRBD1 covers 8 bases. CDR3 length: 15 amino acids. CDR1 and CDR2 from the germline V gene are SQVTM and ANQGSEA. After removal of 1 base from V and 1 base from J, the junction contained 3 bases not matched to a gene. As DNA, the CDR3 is TGCAGCGTTGAAGGGACAGGGAGTTCTGGAAACACCATATATTTT. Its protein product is CSVEGTGSSGNTIYF.

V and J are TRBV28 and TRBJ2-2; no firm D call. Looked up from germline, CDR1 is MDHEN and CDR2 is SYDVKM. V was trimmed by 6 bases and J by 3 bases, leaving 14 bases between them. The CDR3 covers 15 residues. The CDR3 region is CASSEIRLDTGELFF. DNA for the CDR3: TGTGCCAGCAGCGAGATCCGCCTGGACACCGGGGAGCTGTTTTTT.